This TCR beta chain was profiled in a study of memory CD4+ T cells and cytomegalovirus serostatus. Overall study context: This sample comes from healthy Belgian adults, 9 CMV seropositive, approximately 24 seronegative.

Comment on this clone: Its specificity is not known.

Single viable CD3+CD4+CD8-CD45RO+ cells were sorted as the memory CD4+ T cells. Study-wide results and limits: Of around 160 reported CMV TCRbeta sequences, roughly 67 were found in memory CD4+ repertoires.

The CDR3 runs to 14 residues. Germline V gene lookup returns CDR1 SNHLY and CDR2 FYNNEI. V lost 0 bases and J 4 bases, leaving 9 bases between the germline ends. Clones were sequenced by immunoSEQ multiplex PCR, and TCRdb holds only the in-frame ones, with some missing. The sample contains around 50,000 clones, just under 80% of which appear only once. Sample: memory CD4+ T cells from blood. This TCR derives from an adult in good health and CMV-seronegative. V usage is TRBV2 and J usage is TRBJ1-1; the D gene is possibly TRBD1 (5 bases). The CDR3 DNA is TGTGCCAGCAGTGAAGCGACAGCTCGCACTGAAGCTTTCTTT. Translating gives CASSEATARTEAFF.